The source of this T cell receptor beta chain is a study of monozygotic twins with inflammatory bowel disease. Study-wide results and limits: Variability may have been added to patient repertoires by differing immunosuppressive treatments. Data gave no support to a single strong signal or clonotype associated with IBD. Clonotypes shared with others were fewer in IBD patients than in healthy twins, especially with disease activity.

As for this clonotype: Its matching antigen is unknown.

Sampling involved one blood draw (roughly 2.4 ml) for every donor. Following a re-call of the 5' RACE reads, TCRdb has one entry per CDR3 protein and lacks DNA. The sample's table shows approximately 400,000 distinct CDR3 sequences. The CDR3 contains 15 residues. In germline, CDR1 is LNHDA, CDR2 SQIVND (reference sequence). The sequenced sample consisted of blood. This sequence joins TRBV19 and TRBJ2-5; no DNA is available, so the TRBD1 call from TCRdb remains unchecked. The TCR was taken from a human donor with ulcerative colitis or Crohn's disease, or a healthy co-twin of an affected twin (not recorded which). The CDR3 is CASSISSTGGETQYF.